The 29 T cell receptor beta chains reported below all come from one sample, sequenced in a study of blood T cell repertoires in COVID-19. The method was immunoSEQ multiplex PCR; TCRdb's version includes in-frame clones alone and lacks a portion of them. The sample has just under 350,000 clones; about 88% are singletons. Sequencing was done on a sample of peripheral blood. The receptors stem from a woman aged 70-85 years with COVID-19, enrolled during active disease.

This clone is a singleton in its sample. V and J are TRBV5-6 and TRBJ1-2; 10 positions agree with TRBD1. Trimming cost V 3 bases and J 4 bases; bases outside gene matches: 3. Germline CDR1 is SGHDT and CDR2 is YYEEEE. This CDR3 has 14 residues. CDR3 residues: CASSSDRGTYGYTF. For the CDR3, the DNA is TGTGCCAGCAGCTCGGACAGGGGGACCTATGGCTACACCTTC.

This chain connects TRBV10-3 to TRBJ2-7, with a possible D match to TRBD1 (6 bases). The length of the CDR3 is 12 residues. The V end lost 11 bases, the J end lost 6 bases, and 17 bases lay between the germline ends. In germline, CDR1 is ENHRY, CDR2 SYGVKD. CDR3: CAVLNLGAEQYF. CDR3 nucleotides: TGTGCCGTTCTTAATTTGGGGGCCGAGCAGTACTTC.

The chain uses TRBV23-1 and TRBJ1-3, with a possible D match to TRBD1 (6 bases). TRBV23-1 is placed among ORFs of uncertain function. CDR3 length: 19 residues. V was trimmed by 2 bases and J by 0 bases, leaving 20 bases between them. CDR3 sequence reads: CASSQPNLQGNSSGNTIYF. The CDR3 DNA reads TGCGCCAGCAGTCAACCCAACTTACAGGGTAACAGCTCTGGAAACACCATATATTTT.

The rearrangement uses TRBV5-5 and TRBJ1-5; 11 bases are a match to TRBD1. Germline lookup yields CDR1 SGHKS and CDR2 YYEKEE (reference sequence). The trim removed 4 bases at V and 7 bases at J, leaving 7 bases unmatched. The CDR3 length is 15 residues. In nucleotides, the CDR3 is TGTGCCAGCAGCACCGGACAGGGGGCTAGGCAGCCCCAGCATTTT. Its protein product is CASSTGQGARQPQHF.

The chain joins TRBV29-1 to TRBJ1-2; 7 bases line up with TRBD1. In germline, CDR1 is SQVTM, CDR2 ANQGSEA. The V gene end was trimmed by 5 bases and the J gene end by 0 bases; junction bases not matched to a gene: 12. The CDR3 runs 16 residues. The CDR3 sequence: CSVSGQAKSANYGYTF. CDR3 nucleotide sequence: TGCAGCGTTTCAGGACAGGCCAAATCCGCTAACTATGGCTACACCTTC.

The chain carries TRBV6-5 and TRBJ1-2; maybe TRBD1 (6 bases). V lost 1 base, J lost 3 bases, and 15 bases lay in between. This CDR3 has 16 amino acids. CDR1 and CDR2 from the germline V gene are MNHEY and SVGAGI. CDR3 in amino acids: CASSYYSSDRHYGYTF. CDR3 bases: TGTGCCAGCAGTTACTACTCTTCGGACAGACACTATGGCTACACCTTC.

V usage is TRBV6-5 and J usage is TRBJ2-2, with D uncertain. The V and J ends lost 6 bases and 4 bases respectively, with 6 bases between them. The germline gives CDR1 MNHEY, CDR2 SVGAGI. The CDR3 length is 12 residues. The CDR3 DNA reads TGTGCCAGCAGAGACACCACCGGGGAGCTGTTTTTT. This gives the protein CASRDTTGELFF.

V gene TRBV5-1 combines with J gene TRBJ2-5; 14 positions agree with TRBD2. The V segment lost 4 bases and the J segment 5 bases; nucleotides outside the gene matches: 7. The CDR3 runs to 16 residues. Germline V CDR1 and CDR2: SGHRS, YFSETQ. The CDR3 sequence is CASSMGTSGGSETQYF. The CDR3 DNA reads as TGCGCCAGCAGCATGGGGACTAGCGGGGGTTCGGAGACCCAGTACTTC.

This clone appeared once. V and J are TRBV19 and TRBJ1-1; 7 nucleotides line up with TRBD1. V lost 3 bases and J lost 1; bases outside the gene matches: 8. The CDR3 length is 16 residues. Germline V gene sequence: CDR1 LNHDA, CDR2 SQIVND (reference sequence). The CDR3 region has the DNA TGTGCCAGTAGTATCAATGACAGGGCGGGGAACACTGAAGCTTTCTTT. Amino acids: CASSINDRAGNTEAFF.

The rearrangement links TRBV2 to TRBJ2-3; a weak D match, TRBD2 (5 bases). In germline, CDR1 is SNHLY, CDR2 FYNNEI. The ends were cut back, 8 bases at V and 1 base at J, with 10 bases in the middle. The CDR3 loop spans 13 amino acids. The CDR3 loop reads CASGLAGTDTQYF. The CDR3 region has the DNA TGTGCCAGCGGGCTAGCAGGCACAGATACGCAGTATTTT.

The chain combines TRBV7-6 with TRBJ2-3; 11 nucleotides agree with TRBD2. This CDR3 is 17 amino acids long. From germline, CDR1 is SGHVS and CDR2 FNYEAQ. Trimming removed 6 bases from V and 3 bases from J; junction bases left unmatched: 11. The CDR3 nucleotides are TGTGCCAGCAGACCCTTTCCGGCTAGCGGGGGGACAGATACGCAGTATTTT. It encodes CASRPFPASGGTDTQYF.

The chain's CDR3 is CSASKRGSQETQYF. In DNA, the CDR3 is TGCAGTGCTAGTAAGCGGGGAAGCCAAGAGACCCAGTACTTC. The V and J genes are TRBV20-1 and TRBJ2-5; 7 bases are shared with TRBD2. From germline, CDR1 is DFQATT and CDR2 SNEGSKA (reference sequence). The CDR3 runs 14 residues. V lost 3 bases to trimming and J lost 1 base; unmatched junction nucleotides: 5.

The chain is built from TRBV24-1 and TRBJ1-2; D gene ambiguous. V was pared by 5 bases and J by 1 base, with 7 bases between. CDR1 is KGHDR, CDR2 SFDVKD, per germline. CDR3 length: 13 amino acids. The CDR3 coding sequence is TGTGCCACCAGTGGCCCAGATAACTATGGCTACACCTTC. It is translated as CATSGPDNYGYTF.

A single count supports this clone. The chain employs TRBV7-8 and TRBJ2-5; D possibly corresponds to TRBD2 (7 bases). The V gene lost 4 bases and the J gene lost 5 bases, with 17 bases spanning the gap. The CDR3 totals 15 residues. Germline CDR1 SGHVS, CDR2 FQNEAQ. This CDR3 is CASSSGGPERETQYF. CDR3 DNA: TGTGCCAGCAGCTCCGGGGGGCCAGAGAGGGAGACCCAGTACTTC.

The chain joins TRBV4-3 to TRBJ1-2, with TRBD1 identical over 7 bases. V trimming: 0 bases; J trimming: 7 bases; junction bases outside the gene matches: 5. The CDR3 spans 14 residues. Germline CDR1 is LGHNA and CDR2 is YSLEER. In DNA form, the CDR3 reads TGCGCCAGCAGCCAAGATGAGGGGGCGGTTGGCTACACCTTC. Protein sequence: CASSQDEGAVGYTF.

CDR3 DNA: TGTGCCAGCAGTTCCGGGACAGGGGGCGAGCAGTACTTC. Protein: CASSSGTGGEQYF. The V and J genes are TRBV2 and TRBJ2-7, with 11 bases lining up with TRBD1. CDR1 and CDR2 from the germline V gene are SNHLY and FYNNEI. CDR3 length equals 13 residues. Trimming cost V 5 bases and J 6 bases; bases outside gene matches: 3. Using reference TRBV2 and TRBJ2-7 for the parts outside the CDR3, the full variable domain is EPEVTQTPSHQVTQMGQEVILRCVPISNHLYFYWYRQILGQKVEFLVSFYNNEISEKSEIFDDQFSVERPDGSNFTLKIRSTKLEDSAMYFCASSSGTGGEQYFGPGTRLTVT.

The V gene is TRBV9, the J gene TRBJ2-2; TRBD1 might be the D (6 bases). The CDR3 length is 15 residues. Germline V CDR1 and CDR2: SGDLS, YYNGEE. The V end lost 3 bases, the J end lost 0 bases, and 9 bases lay between the germline ends. The CDR3 nucleotides are TGTGCCAGCAGCGAGGGGGACACGAACACCGGGGAGCTGTTTTTT. Its translation is CASSEGDTNTGELFF.

The rearrangement links TRBV3-1 (or the pseudogene TRBV3-2) to TRBJ1-6; 7 bases are a match to TRBD1. CDR3 length: 18 residues. CDR1 and CDR2 from the germline V gene are LGHDT and YNNKEL (reference sequence). With 3 bases clipped from V and 0 bases from J, the junction kept 8 bases outside the gene matches. CDR3 sequence: CASSQTGTASSYNSPLHF. In DNA form, the CDR3 reads TGTGCCAGCAGCCAGACCGGGACAGCGAGCTCCTATAATTCACCCCTCCACTTT.

The CDR3 loop is CASSPGTEQYF. DNA of the CDR3: TGTGCCAGCTCACCAGGTACAGAGCAGTACTTC. This chain joins TRBV18 and TRBJ2-7; no clear D gene. The CDR3 spans 11 residues. Germline CDR1 and CDR2: KGHSH and LQKENI. V was clipped by 2 bases and J by 7 bases, with 6 bases between them.

In DNA form, the CDR3 reads TGTGCCAGCAGTGAAGCGCTTTCAGGGCCAGGAAACACCATATATTTT. Translating gives CASSEALSGPGNTIYF. This sequence joins TRBV2 and TRBJ1-3, with D maybe TRBD1 (5 bases). This CDR3 is built from 16 residues. CDR1 and CDR2 from the germline V gene are SNHLY and FYNNEI. The V and J ends lost 0 bases and 4 bases respectively, with 13 bases between them.

This sequence joins TRBV21-1 and TRBJ1-1; the table's TRBD1 call for D was not verified on the DNA. TRBV21-1 is annotated as a pseudogene. This CDR3 spans 17 amino acids. The CDR3 DNA reads as TGTGCCAGCAGCAAAGCGCTTTCGCGGACAGGGTGCACTGAAGCTTTCTTT. It yields the protein CASSKALSRTGCTEAFF.

Only a few counts were recorded for this clone. The chain joins TRBV4-2 to TRBJ1-1; D not certain. V lost 0 bases and J lost 0, with 14 bases in between. Germline CDR1 is LGHNA and CDR2 is YNFKEQ. The CDR3 covers 17 residues. The CDR3 spells CASSQERKQLMNTEAFF. CDR3 DNA sequence: TGTGCCAGCAGCCAAGAGCGTAAACAGCTTATGAACACTGAAGCTTTCTTT.

This chain links TRBV11-2 with TRBJ1-1, with D perhaps matching TRBD1 (6 bases). The V gene lost 5 bases and the J gene lost 0 bases, with 16 bases spanning the gap. The germline V gene encodes CDR1 SGHAT and CDR2 FQNNGV. This CDR3 is built from 16 residues. The CDR3 DNA reads TGTGCCAGCAGCCGCCCGAGGGGGGGCATGAACACTGAAGCTTTCTTT. Protein sequence: CASSRPRGGMNTEAFF.

This rearrangement joins TRBV10-3 to TRBJ1-5, with D uncertain. CDR3 length equals 14 residues. V was pared by 10 bases and J by 3 bases, with 16 bases between. The germline V gene has CDR1 ENHRY and CDR2 SYGVKD. The CDR3 region is CATRGGFPNQPQHF. The CDR3 coding sequence is TGTGCCACCCGGGGAGGGTTCCCCAATCAGCCCCAGCATTTT.

The genes are TRBV7-9 and TRBJ1-1; D gene unclear. The CDR3 contains 13 residues. V lost 5 bases, J lost 6 bases, and 13 bases lay in between. Germline V lookup: CDR1 SEHNR, CDR2 FQNEAQ (reference sequence). The CDR3 loop is CASSPGEGAEAFF. CDR3 nucleotide sequence: TGTGCCAGCAGCCCCGGGGAGGGCGCTGAAGCTTTCTTT. The entire variable domain, with the rest obtained from reference TRBV7-9 and TRBJ1-1, is as follows: DTGVSQNPRHKITKRGQNVTFRCDPISEHNRLYWYRQTLGQGPEFLTYFQNEAQLEKSRLLSDRFSAERPKGSFSTLEIQRTEQGDSAMYLCASSPGEGAEAFFGQGTRLTVV.

The rearrangement links TRBV27 to TRBJ1-6; D might be TRBD1 (6 bases). The CDR3 sequence is 15 residues long. In germline, CDR1 is MNHEY, CDR2 SMNVEV (reference sequence). Trimming removed 0 bases from V and 9 bases from J, with 12 bases in between. CDR3 loop: CASSLSAGGTSPLHF. Here the CDR3 DNA reads TGTGCCAGCAGTTTATCCGCTGGGGGCACTTCACCCCTCCACTTT.

V gene TRBV2 combines with J gene TRBJ2-2; 7 bases line up with TRBD1. The CDR3 is 15 amino acids. V lost 2 bases to trimming and J lost 5 bases; unmatched junction nucleotides: 5. Germline CDR1 and CDR2: SNHLY and FYNNEI. The CDR3, as DNA: TGTGCCAGCAGTGAAAGGGGGCAAGGTACCGGGGAGCTGTTTTTT. Its protein product is CASSERGQGTGELFF. Full variable domain (missing parts from reference TRBV2 and TRBJ2-2): EPEVTQTPSHQVTQMGQEVILRCVPISNHLYFYWYRQILGQKVEFLVSFYNNEISEKSEIFDDQFSVERPDGSNFTLKIRSTKLEDSAMYFCASSERGQGTGELFFGEGSRLTVL.

J is TRBJ1-5 and V is TRBV4-1; 9 bases are shared with TRBD1. The germline V gene encodes CDR1 MGHRA and CDR2 YSYEKL. CDR3 length equals 16 residues. V lost 5 bases to trimming and J lost 3 bases; unmatched junction nucleotides: 8. Written as DNA, the CDR3 is TGCGCCAGCAGCTTTAGGGGGGACAGGGACAATCAGCCCCAGCATTTT. Its translation: CASSFRGDRDNQPQHF.

This chain links TRBV6-1 with TRBJ2-2; 7 nucleotides agree with TRBD1. The trim removed 4 bases at V and 0 bases at J, leaving 5 bases unmatched. CDR1 and CDR2 from the germline V gene are MNHNS and SASEGT. The CDR3 spans 16 residues. CDR3 in amino acids: CASSAETGSNTGELFF. The DNA for the CDR3 is TGTGCCAGCAGTGCCGAGACAGGGTCGAACACCGGGGAGCTGTTTTTT.